This TCR beta chain is drawn from a study of cytomegalovirus exposure and HLA in healthy donors. A multiplex PCR was run with 60 Vbeta primers and 13 Jbeta primers. Data came from immunoSEQ multiplex PCR; TCRdb stores just in-frame clones and leaves some out. Of 200,000 or so clones detected, 65% to 90% appear once; the ten largest clones hold approximately 1.5%. Study outcomes and limitations: In an earlier analysis, productive rearrangement rates for most beta V segments clustered near 87% or 30%. Owing to their indistinguishability, certain V segments, notably TRBV6-2 and TRBV6-3, were excluded. According to a later analysis, donors in an Asian-associated ancestry cluster reportedly had fewer N-insertions than the roughly 670-donor mean.

About this clone: Its target is unknown.

CDR1 MNHEY and CDR2 SVGAGI come from the germline V gene. The V end was cut by 6 bases, the J end by 7 bases, with 12 bases between. This CDR3 has 12 residues. Although they were nominally healthy when sampled, donors likely had unrecorded immune exposures. Material: PBMCs. The TCR was taken from a girl between 5 and 17 years old in good health and CMV-seronegative. This chain links TRBV6-5 with TRBJ1-1, with D uncertain. Here the CDR3 DNA reads TGTGCCAGCAGCCCCTTTTCGGGTGAAGCTTTCTTT. This translates into CASSPFSGEAFF.